The 7 T cell receptor beta chains below were found in one sample sequenced in a study of CD8+ T cells in alopecia areata listed by TCRdb under 2018. The library was obtained by the immunoSEQ multiplex PCR assay. For TCR sequencing, RNA was extracted from every sample and reverse transcribed into cDNA to serve as template. Held by TCRdb, this immuneACCESS table contains in-frame sequences only and omits some clones. Under half of the omission traces to an unresolved V gene where checked; the cause of the rest is unknown. The sample table lists fewer than 200,000 clones, 50% to 60% of them with a count of one. The ten largest clonotypes hold over 12% of the sample. The sample's time point label, decoded: baseline before oral tofacitinib. Specimen: CD4+ T cells sorted from blood, collected at week 0. The origin of the receptors is a human donor with alopecia areata.

This clone was observed at least ten times. The CDR3 sequence is CASSQGIPVLRTGERAQYF. In nucleotides, the CDR3 is TGCGCCAGCAGCCAAGGCATTCCCGTCCTTCGGACAGGGGAGCGGGCCCAGTACTTC. This rearrangement joins TRBV4-1 to TRBJ2-5; 9 bases agree with TRBD1. The junction had 21 bases not matched to a gene; V was cut back by 1 base and J by 9 bases. The CDR3 has 19 residues. CDR1 MGHRA and CDR2 YSYEKL come from the germline V gene.

This clone occurred a few times. The chain recombines TRBV9 with TRBJ2-3, with D possibly TRBD2 on 6 matching bases. Germline values: CDR1 SGDLS, CDR2 YYNGEE. V was pared by 4 bases and J by 2 bases, with 17 bases between. This CDR3 has 16 residues. DNA for the CDR3: TGTGCCAGCAGCCCAAGCGCGCGGGGATACACAGATACGCAGTATTTT. It codes for CASSPSARGYTDTQYF.

The chain links TRBV25-1 to TRBJ2-1; the D gene could be TRBD1 or TRBD2 (5 bases each). Germline loops: CDR1 MGHDK, CDR2 SYGVNS. CDR3 size: 16 residues. V shed 1 base and J shed 0 bases, with 10 bases lying between them. The CDR3 nucleotides read TGTGCCAGCAGTGAATTTTTGGGGACCTCCTACAATGAGCAGTTCTTC. Translation gives CASSEFLGTSYNEQFF.

The genes are TRBV19 and TRBJ2-5, with 10 bases aligning to TRBD2. Germline V lookup: CDR1 LNHDA, CDR2 SQIVND (reference sequence). Losses at the gene ends were 7 bases for V and 4 bases for J; bases not matched to a gene: 3. The CDR3 is made up of 13 amino acids. The CDR3 protein is CASTRTSGETQYF. CDR3 nucleotide sequence: TGTGCCAGTACCAGGACTAGCGGAGAGACCCAGTACTTC.

The genes are TRBV29-1 and TRBJ2-5; D may be TRBD1 (6 bases). V lost 6 bases to trimming and J lost 7 bases, with 18 bases between them. The CDR3 has 13 amino acids. Germline V gives CDR1 SQVTM, CDR2 ANQGSEA. The CDR3 DNA reads as TGCAGCGTCCGGACAGTTATCATCGGGACCCAGTACTTC. Its protein product is CSVRTVIIGTQYF. Variable domain in full (rest from reference TRBV29-1 and TRBJ2-5): SAVISQKPSRDICQRGTSLTIQCQVDSQVTMMFWYRQQPGQSLTLIATANQGSEATYESGFVIDKFPISRPNLTFSTLTVSNMSPEDSSIYLCSVRTVIIGTQYFGPGTRLLVL.

This clone showed up just a few times. CDR3 coding DNA: TGCAGCGTTGGGGCCGTGAACACTGAAGCTTTCTTT. It encodes CSVGAVNTEAFF. This chain uses TRBV29-1 with TRBJ1-1; D not resolved. The V and J ends lost 4 bases and 0 bases respectively, with 6 bases between them. This CDR3 contains 12 residues. In germline, CDR1 is SQVTM, CDR2 ANQGSEA.

The V call is TRBV29-1, the J call TRBJ1-1, with D possibly matching TRBD1 (5 bases). V gave up 4 bases and J gave up 2 bases, with 14 bases separating them. Germline V gives CDR1 SQVTM, CDR2 ANQGSEA. The CDR3 has 14 amino acids. As DNA, the CDR3 is TGCAGCGTTGCCATCGACAGAGTTAACACTGAAGCTTTCTTT. Its translation: CSVAIDRVNTEAFF.